Sequencing of this T cell receptor (beta chain) was carried out in a study of spatial heterogeneity in lung cancer (dated by TCRdb to about 2019). Study-level background: More beta-chain than alpha-chain transcripts were consistently detected, likely reflecting higher beta-chain transcript abundance. In the raw uncorrected reads, each unique combination of TCR and UMI appeared more than ten times on average. In non-small cell lung cancer, the study quantitatively compared TCR alpha and beta repertoires across several tumor regions, matched nontumor lung, and blood. Nonsynonymous mutation counts, determined by whole-exome sequencing of tumor tissue, were related to TCR repertoire features. Both alpha and beta chains were TCR-sequenced in samples taken at surgery, namely 220 tumor regions, 62 to 70 matched nontumor lung samples and roughly 56 PBMC samples. The full study reports these points: Additional single-cell paired TCR alpha and beta sequencing was considered necessary to confirm, at a functional level, the hypothesis that regional TCRs recognize regional mutations. Ubiquitous expanded tumor TCRs were detected in blood more often at tumor resection than at routine follow-up.

Points on this clonotype: The antigen it recognizes is unknown. No base quality values were provided; no much bigger clone lies one nucleotide off.

Its CDR3 holds 17 amino acids, cysteine through phenylalanine. Left in the record is the CDR3 DNA by itself, 51 bases read in frame from the first base. V is reduced by 6 bases and J by 3 bases, leaving a spacing of 23 bases between them. The library was made by 5' RACE. The listed sequencing device is NextSeq 500. The TCR library protocol attached a unique molecular identifier to each TCR cDNA molecule to allow correction of PCR and sequencing errors. The original methods were these. TCR identification, UMI-based error correction and CDR3 extraction were performed with Decombinator tools. Expanded TCRs were defined as those above a frequency of 2 per 1,000, corresponding to the top 1% of the tumor frequency distribution. Each repertoire was subsampled 100 times to 5,000 TCRs, after which Renyi diversity was computed with the R vegan package. To build CDR3 similarity networks, amino acid triplet string-kernel similarity was used, and CDR3s were connected when their pairwise similarity was above 0.82. TCRdb handled the public reads itself, with Q25 trimming in fastp and clone calling in MiXCR, and kept productive beta chains. Each entry merges the rows of one CDR3 protein and shows their most common DNA and genes. V and J calls and clone size were set by TCRdb, not the authors. The sample profile shows more than 75,000 distinct CDR3 sequences; 10% to 15% of them were found once. Approximately 4.2% of the sample is held by the ten biggest clonotypes.

The time point tag for this specimen amounts to: sample taken at primary tumor resection. For TCR sequencing, whole RNA was extracted from tumor and nontumor lung tissue, or from cryopreserved PBMC samples, and no cell sorting was done. Samples were obtained from approximately 72 patients with early-stage, untreated non-small cell lung cancer from the lung TRACERx cohort. A patient was chosen for TCR sequencing only when enough RNA was available from at least two tumor regions. The sample consisted of PBMCs, taken at surgery. This TCR derives from a male donor with early-stage non-small cell lung cancer. The chain joins TRBV12-3 or TRBV12-4 to TRBJ1-2; a confident D gene designation cannot be given. The CDR3 loop reads CASSFGLPGEKDYGYTF. The DNA reads TGTGCCAGCAGCTTTGGGTTGCCTGGAGAGAAGGACTATGGCTACACCTTC.